This is a list of T cell receptor beta chains from one sample in a study of T-cell reconstitution after alpha-beta-depleted transplantation in children. TCRdb ran MiXCR on the PCR reads and lists one entry per CDR3 protein. Here the sample spans 500,000 to 650,000 distinct CDR3 sequences, 10% to 12% being singletons. The material was PBMCs, mostly from graft donor cells, obtained 180 days after TCRalphabeta/CD19-depleted stem cell transplant. Receptor source: a female patient aged 2-9 years who had a stem cell transplant for aplastic anemia, so the T cells may come from the graft donor. CDR3s include the opening cysteine and the closing phenylalanine or tryptophan. A D gene is named only where the DNA matches it firmly. Size tells how often a clone was seen (once, few, many) or the class of an expanded clone, and some rows leave it out.

j_call,clone_size,d_call,v_call,cdr3_nt,cdr3_aa
TRBJ1-5,few,-,TRBV6-1,TGTGCCAGCAGTGAATGGGCGGCCGGTAGCAATCAGCCCCAGCATTTT,CASSEWAAGSNQPQHF
TRBJ2-4,-,-,TRBV24-1,TGTGCCACCAGTGATCTAGCCAAAAACATTCAGTACTTC,CATSDLAKNIQYF
TRBJ2-2,-,-,TRBV20-1,TGCAGTGCTAGCCCTCTAGACTGGGGCACCGGGGAGCTGTTTTTT,CSASPLDWGTGELFF
TRBJ2-1,-,-,TRBV19,TGTGCCAGTAGTCAAAGAGAAGAGGACTGCACCTACAATGAGCAGTTCTTC,CASSQREEDCTYNEQFF
TRBJ2-7,few,-,TRBV12-3/TRBV12-4,TGTGCCAGCAGTTCCCGCGAGAGCTCCTACGAGCAGTACTTC,CASSSRESSYEQYF
TRBJ1-2,-,-,TRBV9,TGTGCCAGCAGCGTAGCGGTGGTATCGAAAGGCTACACCTTC,CASSVAVVSKGYTF
TRBJ2-5,-,TRBD2,TRBV29-1,TGCAGCGTTGGGGAGGGGATGGAGGAGACCCAGTACTTC,CSVGEGMEETQYF
TRBJ2-2,-,-,TRBV3-1,TGTGCCAGCAGCCAAGAGGGACAAGCCAGCTTCACCGGGGAGCTGTTTTTT,CASSQEGQASFTGELFF
TRBJ2-5,-,TRBD1,TRBV5-1,TGCGCCAGCAGCGGGGACTGGGACAGGGGGGAGACCCAGTACTTC,CASSGDWDRGETQYF
TRBJ1-3,-,-,TRBV7-2,TGTGCCAGCAGCTCTAGTCCATCCTCTGGAAACACCATATATTTT,CASSSSPSSGNTIYF
TRBJ1-2,-,-,TRBV20-1,TGCAGTGCTAGAGATCATGCGGGGGAAGCTAACTATGGCTACACCTTC,CSARDHAGEANYGYTF
TRBJ1-2,few,-,TRBV7-8,TGTGCCAGCAGCCGTAGTTCCGGTAACTATGGCTACACCTTC,CASSRSSGNYGYTF
TRBJ1-5,few,-,TRBV18,TGTGCCAGCTCACCGCCAGGGCAGGGTCAGCCCCAGCATTTT,CASSPPGQGQPQHF
TRBJ1-1,few,TRBD1,TRBV7-9,TGTGCCAGCAGCCCGCCGACAGGGGGAAGGGACACTGAAGCTTTCTTT,CASSPPTGGRDTEAFF
TRBJ1-1,-,-,TRBV19,TGTGCCACCCCGCTAGTTAGCACTGAAGCTTTCTTT,CATPLVSTEAFF
TRBJ2-3,-,TRBD2,TRBV24-1,TGTGCCACCAGTGATTTGACGACTAGCGGGAGTCCAGATACGCAGTATTTT,CATSDLTTSGSPDTQYF
TRBJ2-7,few,-,TRBV6-2/TRBV6-3,TGTGCCAGCAGTTCCGGACAGACGCAGTACTTC,CASSSGQTQYF
TRBJ2-7,few,-,TRBV18,TGTGCCAGCTCACCACAGCGGAGCTCCTACGAGCAGTACTTC,CASSPQRSSYEQYF
TRBJ2-2,few,TRBD1,TRBV9,TGTGCCAGCAGCGTAGCCCGGACAGGATTGAACACCGGGGAGCTGTTTTTT,CASSVARTGLNTGELFF
TRBJ1-5,-,-,TRBV18,TGTGCCAGCTCACCACGGTTTTTTTGGGGGGACAAACCCAATCAGCCCCAGCATTTT,CASSPRFFWGDKPNQPQHF
TRBJ1-6,many,-,TRBV10-2,TGCGCCAGCAGTGACTCGGGGGCGGCTGGTAATTCACCCCTCCACTTT,CASSDSGAAGNSPLHF
TRBJ1-2,many,TRBD1,TRBV20-1,TGCAGTGCTGAGACAGGGATGGACTATGGCTACACCTTC,CSAETGMDYGYTF
TRBJ1-5,many,-,TRBV6-5,TGTGCCAGCAGCGTTAATAGCAATCAGCCCCAGCATTTT,CASSVNSNQPQHF
TRBJ1-2,-,-,TRBV3-1,TGTGCCAGCAGCCAAGATCGGGAGTTCAACTATGGCTACACCTTC,CASSQDREFNYGYTF